Listed below are T cell receptor beta chains from one sample, sequenced in a study of cytomegalovirus exposure and HLA in healthy donors. Clones were sequenced by immunoSEQ multiplex PCR, and TCRdb holds only the in-frame ones, with some missing. Among approximately 100,000 clones listed, approximately 94% were seen once. Sequenced material: PBMCs. All receptors derive from a woman aged 25 to 39 in good health and CMV-seropositive. The CDR3 runs from the conserved cysteine through the conserved F or W.

>13|TRBV19|TRBJ2-7
CASSARTGNEQYF
>16|TRBV7-2|TRBJ1-2
CASSSRQGAVGYGYTF
>16|TRBV5-1|TRBJ2-1
CASSTGLAGDLSEQFF
>15|TRBV28|TRBJ1-1
CASSLYPNRNTEAFF
>16|TRBV6-5|TRBJ1-3
CASSYTGQGSGNTIYF
>13|TRBV18|TRBJ2-3
CASSQRDQDTQYF
>16|TRBV11-2|TRBJ1-1
CASSLAGQRLGTEAFF
>16|TRBV11-3|TRBJ2-7
CASSTTPGLYHYEQYF
>16|TRBV13|TRBJ2-5
CASSLGLRGIGETQYF
>12|TRBV12-5|TRBJ2-3
CASGGGGDTQYF
>15|TRBV7-2|TRBJ2-7
CASSLAGTRGYEQYF
>19|TRBV23-1|TRBJ2-4
CASSQSMRQGSLAKNIQYF
>11|TRBV5-4|TRBJ2-1
CASSPGIGQFF
>15|TRBV7-2|TRBJ2-2
CASSKGLAGAGELFF
>13|TRBV29-1|TRBJ2-7
CSVAGTGTYEQYF
>16|TRBV10-3|TRBJ2-1
CAISWTSGSIYNEQFF
>17|TRBV15|TRBJ2-1
CATSSKRDRSSYNEQFF
>17|TRBV30|TRBJ2-1
CAWRWPDGVRSYNEQFF
>16|TRBV5-4|TRBJ2-1
CASSLGASLSYNEQFF
>15|TRBV6-6|TRBJ2-7
CASRAGTSGSYEQYF
>13|TRBV5-5|TRBJ2-7
CASTSSDNYEQYF
>14|TRBV29-1|TRBJ2-1
CSVAQGSSYNEQFF
>15|TRBV5-4|TRBJ2-2
CASSLGQTNTGELFF
>14|TRBV27|TRBJ2-1
CASRRVQGVNEQFF
>14|TRBV6-5|TRBJ1-1
CASSYVGGNTEAFF
>15|TRBV6-5|TRBJ2-1
CASSLDRGSYNEQFF
>16|TRBV6-5|TRBJ2-1
CASSYSTAVSYNEQFF
>15|TRBV28|TRBJ1-5
CASSPIAGGNQPQHF
>16|TRBV11-2|TRBJ1-4
CASSQGGRGYREKLFF
>15|TRBV14|TRBJ2-1
CASSSRLAGYGEQFF
>14|TRBV9|TRBJ1-4
CASSQGFANEKLFF
>16|TRBV21-1|TRBJ1-2
CASSNRQGGCVYGYTF
>15|TRBV29-1|TRBJ2-3
CSVGSGSGRVDTQYF
>12|TRBV30|TRBJ2-1
CAWSVRGNEQFF